These T cell receptor beta chains were read from a single sample in a study of glioma-infiltrating T cells. TCRdb processed the multiplex PCR reads anew with MiXCR; each CDR3 protein has one entry. The data show approximately 120,000 distinct CDR3 sequences, less than 30% seen once. Input material: glioma tissue, nonneoplastic brain tissue, or PBMCs (not recorded which). These receptors originate from a human donor with low-grade glioma or glioblastoma, undergoing nonglioma brain surgery, or in good health (not recorded which). Both conserved end residues are part of each CDR3. A D gene is named only where the DNA matches it firmly. A row's size may be missing; if present it is once, few, many or a size class.

v_gene: TRBV18
j_gene: TRBJ2-7
abundance: many
d_gene: .
CDR3nt: TGTGCCAGCTCACCCGCAAGGTACCACGAGCAGTACTTC
CDR3aa: CASSPARYHEQYF

v_gene: TRBV27
j_gene: TRBJ2-3
abundance: .
d_gene: TRBD2
CDR3nt: TGTACCAGCAGCCCCCGCGGACTAGCGGGATCTGTGGATACGCAGTATTTT
CDR3aa: CTSSPRGLAGSVDTQYF

v_gene: TRBV4-1
j_gene: TRBJ2-3
abundance: few
d_gene: TRBD1
CDR3nt: TGCGCCAGCAGCCAAGATTCCGTGGACAGGGTTAAAGATACGCAGTATTTT
CDR3aa: CASSQDSVDRVKDTQYF

v_gene: TRBV19
j_gene: TRBJ2-1
abundance: .
d_gene: TRBD1
CDR3nt: TGTGCCAGTAGTTCACCGGGACAGATGTACAATGAGCAGTTCTTC
CDR3aa: CASSSPGQMYNEQFF

v_gene: TRBV27
j_gene: TRBJ2-1
abundance: many
d_gene: .
CDR3nt: TGTGCCAGCAGTTTGAGTCACCCAAGGAGCTCCTACAATGAGCAGTTCTTC
CDR3aa: CASSLSHPRSSYNEQFF

v_gene: TRBV6-1
j_gene: TRBJ2-5
abundance: many
d_gene: TRBD1
CDR3nt: TGTGCCAGCAGGGCTTTGAGGTCGGGACAGGGTAATACCCAAGAGACCCAGTACTTC
CDR3aa: CASRALRSGQGNTQETQYF

v_gene: TRBV18
j_gene: TRBJ1-1
abundance: many
d_gene: TRBD1
CDR3nt: TGTGCCAGCTCACCCTGGGACAGGGGGGACATGAACACTGAAGCTTTCTTT
CDR3aa: CASSPWDRGDMNTEAFF

v_gene: TRBV12-3/TRBV12-4
j_gene: TRBJ1-3
abundance: many
d_gene: TRBD1
CDR3nt: TGTGCCAGCAGTACAGGGGACACTTCTGGAAACACCATATATTTT
CDR3aa: CASSTGDTSGNTIYF

v_gene: TRBV20-1
j_gene: TRBJ2-3
abundance: many
d_gene: .
CDR3nt: TGCAGTGCTAGAGATCCCTCATCCGCCGGGCCAGATACGCAGTATTTT
CDR3aa: CSARDPSSAGPDTQYF

v_gene: TRBV5-6
j_gene: TRBJ1-1
abundance: .
d_gene: TRBD1
CDR3nt: TGTGCCAGCAGCTTAGACAGGGCAGAGAGTGCTTTCTTT
CDR3aa: CASSLDRAESAFF

v_gene: TRBV20-1
j_gene: TRBJ2-4
abundance: many
d_gene: .
CDR3nt: TGCAGTGCTAGAGATTTTGGGCCTATTAACTACATTCAGTACTTC
CDR3aa: CSARDFGPINYIQYF

v_gene: TRBV27
j_gene: TRBJ1-2
abundance: many
d_gene: TRBD1
CDR3nt: TGTGCCAGCAGGACCGGGACAGGGGGCAGGCGGGATGGCTACACCTTC
CDR3aa: CASRTGTGGRRDGYTF

v_gene: TRBV4-1
j_gene: TRBJ2-7
abundance: many
d_gene: .
CDR3nt: TGCGCCAGCAGCCAAGTCCCGGGCGCGGACGAGCAGTACTTC
CDR3aa: CASSQVPGADEQYF

v_gene: TRBV27
j_gene: TRBJ1-1
abundance: many
d_gene: .
CDR3nt: TGTGCCAGCAGTCCTTGGAAGAACACTGAAGCTTTCTTT
CDR3aa: CASSPWKNTEAFF

v_gene: TRBV20-1
j_gene: TRBJ2-3
abundance: many
d_gene: .
CDR3nt: TGCAGTGCCGACCTCGGAGGGGGCGCGTCAGATACGCAGTATTTT
CDR3aa: CSADLGGGASDTQYF

v_gene: TRBV20-1
j_gene: TRBJ1-5
abundance: .
d_gene: .
CDR3nt: TGCGGTGCTAGCGACTCCACTAGCAATCAGCCGCAGCATTTT
CDR3aa: CGASDSTSNQPQHF

v_gene: TRBV6-1
j_gene: TRBJ1-6
abundance: many
d_gene: TRBD1
CDR3nt: TGTGCCAGCAGCCAAACGGGGACAGTCCTTAATTCACCCCTCCACTTT
CDR3aa: CASSQTGTVLNSPLHF

v_gene: TRBV7-9
j_gene: TRBJ1-1
abundance: many
d_gene: .
CDR3nt: TGTGCCAGCAGCCCTATGGGGGTAGTCCAAACTGAAGCTTTCTTT
CDR3aa: CASSPMGVVQTEAFF

v_gene: TRBV6-2/TRBV6-3
j_gene: TRBJ1-2
abundance: .
d_gene: .
CDR3nt: TGTGCCAGCAGTTACTCTGACGGTAATGGCTACACCTTC
CDR3aa: CASSYSDGNGYTF

v_gene: TRBV7-2
j_gene: TRBJ2-3
abundance: many
d_gene: .
CDR3nt: TGTGCCAGCAGCTTCCCCCGCGGAAGCACAGATACGCAGTATTTT
CDR3aa: CASSFPRGSTDTQYF

v_gene: TRBV18
j_gene: TRBJ1-5
abundance: many
d_gene: .
CDR3nt: TGTGCCAGCTCATCTAGCACCGGGACAAGCAATCAGCCCCAGCATTTT
CDR3aa: CASSSSTGTSNQPQHF

v_gene: TRBV11-2
j_gene: TRBJ2-7
abundance: many
d_gene: TRBD1
CDR3nt: TGTGCCAGCAGCTTAGCTAGGGACAGGGGGCAACCCTACCAGCAGTACTTC
CDR3aa: CASSLARDRGQPYQQYF

v_gene: TRBV12-3/TRBV12-4
j_gene: TRBJ2-5
abundance: .
d_gene: .
CDR3nt: TGTGCCAGCAGTTTATCGGGGCGGGAGACCCAGTACTTC
CDR3aa: CASSLSGRETQYF

v_gene: TRBV28
j_gene: TRBJ2-1
abundance: many
d_gene: .
CDR3nt: TGTGCCAGCAGTTCCTCCGGGACGACAACCTACAATGAGCAGTTCTTC
CDR3aa: CASSSSGTTTYNEQFF